The following is a TCR beta chain sequence with its context. Its matching antigen is unknown. These data are taken from a study of cytomegalovirus exposure and HLA in healthy donors. This CDR3 is 15 amino acids long. V gave up 4 bases and J gave up 7 bases, with 20 bases separating them. CDR1 SGHNT and CDR2 YYREEE come from the germline V gene (reference sequence). Overall study findings and caveats: Excluded: some indistinguishable V segments such as TRBV6-2 and TRBV6-3.

PCR involved 60 Vbeta and 13 Jbeta primers. Clones were sequenced by immunoSEQ multiplex PCR, and TCRdb holds only the in-frame ones, with some missing. This table holds some 160,000 clones, about 79% found once. The source is a woman aged 25 to 39 in good health and CMV-seronegative. The chain uses TRBV5-4 and TRBJ1-1; D may be TRBD1 (5 bases). The source material was PBMCs. The CDR3 here is CASSLPGRGNFEAFF. CDR3 nucleotides: TGTGCCAGCAGCCTTCCCGGGCGGGGGAATTTTGAAGCTTTCTTT.